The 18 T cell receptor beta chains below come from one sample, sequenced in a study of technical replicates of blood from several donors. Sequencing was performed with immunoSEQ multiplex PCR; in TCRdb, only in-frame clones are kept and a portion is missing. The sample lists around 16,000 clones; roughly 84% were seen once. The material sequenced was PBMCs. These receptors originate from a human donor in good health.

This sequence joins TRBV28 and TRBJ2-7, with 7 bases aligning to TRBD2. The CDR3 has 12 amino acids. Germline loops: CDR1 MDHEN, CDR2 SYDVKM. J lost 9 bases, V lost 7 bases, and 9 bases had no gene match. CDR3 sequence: CASIQRGSGQYF. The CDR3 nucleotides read TGTGCCAGCATCCAGCGCGGGAGTGGGCAGTACTTC. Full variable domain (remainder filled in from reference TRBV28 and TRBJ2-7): DVKVTQSSRYLVKRTGEKVFLECVQDMDHENMFWYRQDPGLGLRLIYFSYDVKMKEKGDIPEGYSVSREKKERFSLILESASTNQTSMYLCASIQRGSGQYFGPGTRLTVT.

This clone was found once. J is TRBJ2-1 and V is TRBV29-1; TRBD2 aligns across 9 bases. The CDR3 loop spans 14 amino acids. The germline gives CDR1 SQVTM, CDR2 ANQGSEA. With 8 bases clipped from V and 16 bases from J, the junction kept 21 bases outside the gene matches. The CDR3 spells CSCSGQREVSGLFF. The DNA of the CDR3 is TGCAGCTGCTCCGGACAGCGGGAGGTCTCTGGGCTCTTCTTC.

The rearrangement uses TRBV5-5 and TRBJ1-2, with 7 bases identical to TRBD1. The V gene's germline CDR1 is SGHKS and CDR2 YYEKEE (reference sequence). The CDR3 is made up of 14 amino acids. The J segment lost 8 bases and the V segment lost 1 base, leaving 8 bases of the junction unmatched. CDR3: CASSLSWTGMGYTF. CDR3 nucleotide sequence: TGTGCCAGCAGCTTGAGTTGGACAGGCATGGGCTACACCTTC.

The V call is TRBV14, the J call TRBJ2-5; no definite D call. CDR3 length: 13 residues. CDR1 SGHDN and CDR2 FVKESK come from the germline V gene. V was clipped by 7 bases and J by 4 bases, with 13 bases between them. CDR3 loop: CASKRQVGETQYF. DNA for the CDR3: TGTGCCAGCAAAAGGCAGGTGGGAGAGACCCAGTACTTC.

The CDR3 DNA reads as TGTGCCAGCAGCTTTGGGCAGGGGCCTTTGGAGCAGTACTTC. The encoded protein is CASSFGQGPLEQYF. The gene calls are TRBV5-6 and TRBJ2-7; perhaps TRBD1 as D (6 bases). The CDR3 extends over 14 amino acids. Germline V lookup: CDR1 SGHDT, CDR2 YYEEEE. Trimming removed 2 bases from V and 7 bases from J, with 16 bases in between.

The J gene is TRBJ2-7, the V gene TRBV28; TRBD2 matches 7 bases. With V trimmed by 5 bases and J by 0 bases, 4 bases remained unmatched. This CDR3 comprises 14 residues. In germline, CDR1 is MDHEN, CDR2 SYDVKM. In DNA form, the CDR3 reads TGTGCCAGCAGTCGAGGCGGGAGCTCCTACGAGCAGTACTTC. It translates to CASSRGGSSYEQYF.

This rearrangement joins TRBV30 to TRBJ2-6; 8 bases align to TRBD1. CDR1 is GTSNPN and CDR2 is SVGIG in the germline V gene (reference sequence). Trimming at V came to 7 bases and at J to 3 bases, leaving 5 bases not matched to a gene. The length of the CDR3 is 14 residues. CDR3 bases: TGTGCCTTGGACAGGGTGTTTGGGGCCAACGTCCTGACTTTC. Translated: CALDRVFGANVLTF.

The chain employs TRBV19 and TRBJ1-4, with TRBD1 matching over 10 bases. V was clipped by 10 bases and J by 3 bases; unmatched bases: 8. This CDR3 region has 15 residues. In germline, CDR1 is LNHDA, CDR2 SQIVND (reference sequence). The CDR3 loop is CATLDRGIANEKLFF. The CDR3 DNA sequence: TGTGCCACCTTGGACAGGGGGATAGCTAATGAAAAACTGTTTTTT. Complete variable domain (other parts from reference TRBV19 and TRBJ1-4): DGGITQSPKYLFRKEGQNVTLSCEQNLNHDAMYWYRQDPGQGLRLIYYSQIVNDFQKGDIAEGYSVSREKKESFPLTVTSAQKNPTAFYLCATLDRGIANEKLFFGSGTQLSVL.

For the CDR3, the DNA is TGTGCCAGCAGTTTTCAAGGGGTTAATGAAAAACTGTTTTTT. Residues: CASSFQGVNEKLFF. This rearrangement joins TRBV27 to TRBJ1-4, with D possibly being TRBD1 (5 bases). CDR1 is MNHEY and CDR2 is SMNVEV in the germline V gene (reference sequence). Trimming pared 3 bases from V and 4 bases from J, leaving 9 bases between. CDR3 length: 14 residues.

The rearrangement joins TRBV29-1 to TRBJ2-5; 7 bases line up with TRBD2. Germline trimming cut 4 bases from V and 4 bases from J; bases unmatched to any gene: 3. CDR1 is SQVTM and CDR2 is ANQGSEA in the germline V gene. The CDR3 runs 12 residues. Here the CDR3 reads CSVAWGGETQYF. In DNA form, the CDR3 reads TGCAGCGTTGCCTGGGGGGGAGAGACCCAGTACTTC.

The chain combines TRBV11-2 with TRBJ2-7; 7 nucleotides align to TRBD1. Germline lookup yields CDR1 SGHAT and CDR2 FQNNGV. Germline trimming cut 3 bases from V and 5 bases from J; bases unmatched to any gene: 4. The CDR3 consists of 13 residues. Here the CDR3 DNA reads TGTGCCAGCAGCTTGGGACAGCTAAACGAGCAGTACTTC. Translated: CASSLGQLNEQYF.

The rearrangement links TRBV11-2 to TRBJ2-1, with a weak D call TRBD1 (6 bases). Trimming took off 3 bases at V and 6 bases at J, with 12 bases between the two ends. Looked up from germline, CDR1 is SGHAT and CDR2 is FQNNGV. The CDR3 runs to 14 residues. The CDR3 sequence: CASSLWGQGNEQFF. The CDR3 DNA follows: TGTGCCAGCAGCTTGTGGGGGCAGGGCAATGAGCAGTTCTTC.

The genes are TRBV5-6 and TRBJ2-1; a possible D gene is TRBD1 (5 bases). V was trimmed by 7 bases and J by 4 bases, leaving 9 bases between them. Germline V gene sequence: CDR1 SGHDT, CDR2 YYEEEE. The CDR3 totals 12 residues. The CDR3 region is CASGAAYNEQFF. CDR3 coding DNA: TGTGCCAGCGGGGCGGCTTACAATGAGCAGTTCTTC.

The CDR3 loop is CASTRLAGPHEQFF. In DNA, the CDR3 is TGTGCCAGCACCCGACTAGCGGGACCCCATGAGCAGTTCTTC. The V and J genes are TRBV6-5 and TRBJ2-1, with TRBD2 identical over 11 bases. The CDR3 runs 14 residues. V was pared by 7 bases and J by 8 bases, with 7 bases of the junction left unmatched. The germline V gene encodes CDR1 MNHEY and CDR2 SVGAGI.

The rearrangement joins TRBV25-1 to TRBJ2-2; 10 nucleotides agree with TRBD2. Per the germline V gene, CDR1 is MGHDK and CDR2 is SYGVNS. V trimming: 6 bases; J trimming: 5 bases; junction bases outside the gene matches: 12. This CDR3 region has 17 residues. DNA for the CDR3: TGTGCCAGCAGCCAGACGGCTAGCGGGAGAAGTACCGGGGAGCTGTTTTTT. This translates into CASSQTASGRSTGELFF.

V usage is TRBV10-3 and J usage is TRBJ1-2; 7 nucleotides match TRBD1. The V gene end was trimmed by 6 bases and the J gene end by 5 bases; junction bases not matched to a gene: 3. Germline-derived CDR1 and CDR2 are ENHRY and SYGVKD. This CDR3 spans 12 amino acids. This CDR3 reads CAISDRVYGYTF. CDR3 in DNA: TGTGCCATCAGCGACAGGGTTTATGGCTACACCTTC.

Here the CDR3 DNA reads TGCGCCAGCAGTGATCAACAGATCTCTGGAAACACCATATATTTT. This gives the protein CASSDQQISGNTIYF. The V and J genes are TRBV10-2 and TRBJ1-3; D unclear. V was trimmed by 3 bases and J by 0 bases, leaving 9 bases between them. Germline lookup yields CDR1 WSHSY and CDR2 SAAADI. CDR3 size: 15 residues.

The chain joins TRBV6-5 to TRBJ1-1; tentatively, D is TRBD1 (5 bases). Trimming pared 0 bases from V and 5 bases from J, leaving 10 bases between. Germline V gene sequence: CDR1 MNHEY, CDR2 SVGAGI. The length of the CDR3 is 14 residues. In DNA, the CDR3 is TGTGCCAGCAGTTACTCCAGGGATCGGACTGAAGCTTTCTTT. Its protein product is CASSYSRDRTEAFF.